The rows below give T cell receptor beta chains drawn from one sample of a study of blood T cell repertoires in COVID-19. TCRdb's table, derived via immunoSEQ multiplex PCR, lists solely in-frame clones and lacks some. The profile covers approximately 150,000 clones, with about 86% appearing a single time and 1.5% taken by the ten largest. Sequencing was done on a sample of peripheral blood. The receptors come from a woman aged 60-75 years with acute or convalescent COVID-19. CDR3s include the opening cysteine and the closing phenylalanine or tryptophan.

CASSFRPYLSGNTIYF | TRBJ1-3 | TRBV6-5 | 16
CASSLATGPFTDTQYF | TRBJ2-3 | TRBV5-5 | 16
CASSKPSQGAFSGNTIYF | TRBJ1-3 | TRBV21-1 | 18
CASSPGGQLIWIRESDTQYF | TRBJ2-3 | TRBV2 | 20
CASSLNGVLYEQYF | TRBJ2-7 | TRBV27 | 14
CASSPTGTSGPWETQYF | TRBJ2-5 | TRBV27 | 17
CASSQDAGIDSPLHF | TRBJ1-6 | TRBV4-1 | 15
CASSPSVALNTEAFF | TRBJ1-1 | TRBV18 | 15
CASSLAGDRANYGYTF | TRBJ1-2 | TRBV5-6 | 16
CASSGTAYTDTQYF | TRBJ2-3 | TRBV7-2 | 14
CASSSTGGSNQPQHF | TRBJ1-5 | TRBV5-1 | 15
CASSPGGRSNEQFF | TRBJ2-1 | TRBV5-6 | 14
CASSYSTGLNSPLHF | TRBJ1-6 | TRBV6-5 | 15
CASSPATGEVVGNQPQHF | TRBJ1-5 | TRBV18 | 18
CASSFIGSSTDTQYF | TRBJ2-3 | TRBV11-2 | 15
CASSHAVRGNTEAFF | TRBJ1-1 | TRBV4-3 | 15
CASSPQPGQGDEQYF | TRBJ2-7 | TRBV18 | 15
CASSQSALAGGKFEFF | TRBJ2-1 | TRBV4-1 | 16
CASRVRGTQETQYF | TRBJ2-5 | TRBV2 | 14
CAISESGTGTYEQYF | TRBJ2-7 | TRBV10-3 | 15
CASSSTPPGGLGNEQFF | TRBJ2-1 | TRBV11-2 | 17
CARYTEGEKLFF | TRBJ1-4 | TRBV6-4 | 12
CASSIGTVSNQPQHF | TRBJ1-5 | TRBV19 | 15
CASSVAPVRDSGNTIYF | TRBJ1-3 | TRBV9 | 17
CASSEGDNTEAFF | TRBJ1-1 | TRBV5-1 | 13
CASSQALAGGTDTQYF | TRBJ2-3 | TRBV4-3 | 16
CARWREGGNFTEAFF | TRBJ1-1 | TRBV21-1 | 15
CASSEGRQNNQPQHF | TRBJ1-5 | TRBV6-1 | 15
CSAETVNEAFF | TRBJ1-1 | TRBV20-1 | 11
CASIGGFYGYTF | TRBJ1-2 | TRBV28 | 12
CASGGLAGAETQYF | TRBJ2-5 | TRBV5-4 | 14
CASSVGLAGSGYEQYF | TRBJ2-7 | TRBV9 | 16
CAWSHTTGATEAFF | TRBJ1-1 | TRBV30 | 14
CASSEPLAGGPPEQFF | TRBJ2-1 | TRBV6-1 | 16
CASSGGPGDTNEKLFF | TRBJ1-4 | TRBV6-1 | 16
CASSQDLSGYYGYTF | TRBJ1-2 | TRBV4-3 | 15
CASSSTFGQGMNTEAFF | TRBJ1-1 | TRBV5-6 | 17
CASSLGQDYEQYF | TRBJ2-7 | TRBV7-2 | 13
CASSPGESQPQHF | TRBJ1-5 | TRBV18 | 13
CASSPATEAGNTIYF | TRBJ1-3 | TRBV18 | 15
CASSKISGTVNYGYTF | TRBJ1-2 | TRBV7-2 | 16
CASISDGTTHSRYGYTF | TRBJ1-2 | TRBV28 | 17
CATSMQRAMETQYF | TRBJ2-5 | TRBV15 | 14
CASSVGGSGRGNNEQFF | TRBJ2-1 | TRBV9 | 17
CASSKRSNPGPSGANVLTF | TRBJ2-6 | TRBV21-1 | 19
CASTPVGGVNTEAFF | TRBJ1-1 | TRBV5-1 | 15
CASSQSIGGQEIEQYF | TRBJ2-7 | TRBV16 | 16
CAGRGLDYGYTF | TRBJ1-2 | TRBV30 | 12
CASSPGWGTEAFF | TRBJ1-1 | TRBV3-1/TRBV3-2 | 13
CASSVARGDLNEQFF | TRBJ2-1 | TRBV9 | 15
CATSREGQYTEAFF | TRBJ1-1 | TRBV15 | 14
CAISTGDFPEAFF | TRBJ1-1 | TRBV10-3 | 13